This T cell receptor (beta chain) originates from a study of T cells in women clearing cervical HPV infection. About the study: Case blood drawn at lesion detection; control blood after infection cleared. HLA type stays a possible confounder, typing being limited.

A word on this clone: Its matching antigen is unknown. Read sequence stops 3 residues before the CDR3 end, and the germline J gene provides the missing end.

Germline CDR1 is MNHNS and CDR2 is SASEGT. The CDR3 is 15 residues long. General study findings and limits: Combining TCR richness with V gene abundances gave about 0.87 AUC.

Libraries were prepared by immunoSEQ multiplex PCR; TCRdb keeps only in-frame clonotypes and omits some of them. Here the sample table reports tens of thousands of clones. The clonotype comes from a woman aged 18 to 69 with a cervical HPV16 infection that either progressed to CIN3+ or cleared (not recorded which). The sample was blood buffy coat. The genes are TRBV6-1 and TRBJ2-3; 8 bases align to TRBD1. The CDR3 spells CASSAGRGQLETQYF. The sequenced part of the CDR3 DNA is TGTGCCAGCAGTGCCGGCAGGGGGCAGTTGGAGACG.